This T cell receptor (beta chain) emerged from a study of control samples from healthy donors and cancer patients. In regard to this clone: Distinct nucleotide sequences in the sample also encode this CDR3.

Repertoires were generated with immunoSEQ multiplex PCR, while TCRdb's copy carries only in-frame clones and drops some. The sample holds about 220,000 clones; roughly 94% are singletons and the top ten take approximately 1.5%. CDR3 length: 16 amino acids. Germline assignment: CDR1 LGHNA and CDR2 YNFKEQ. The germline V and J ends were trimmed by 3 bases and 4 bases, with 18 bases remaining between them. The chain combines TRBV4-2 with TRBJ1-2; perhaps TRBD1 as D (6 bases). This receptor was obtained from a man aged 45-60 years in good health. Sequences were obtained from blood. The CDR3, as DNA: TGTGCCAGCAGCCAGGATATTGCAGGGGTCGGCTATGGCTACACCTTC. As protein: CASSQDIAGVGYGYTF.